This TCR beta chain emerged from a study of monozygotic twins with inflammatory bowel disease. Findings and limits, study-wide: No difference in repertoire similarity was seen between concordant and discordant twins, possibly because power was limited. With others, IBD patients shared fewer clonotypes than healthy twins did, especially with disease activity.

The CDR3 extends over 15 amino acids. Germline CDR1 DFQATT, CDR2 SNEGSKA (reference sequence). As regards this clonotype: Its antigen is not identified.

TCRdb reprocessed the 5' RACE reads and keeps a single row for each CDR3 protein, giving no DNA. This table holds 200,000 to 250,000 distinct CDR3 sequences. The rearrangement joins TRBV20-1 to TRBJ1-4; lacking DNA, the TRBD1 call made by TCRdb goes unchecked. The clonotype originates from a human donor with ulcerative colitis or Crohn's disease, or a healthy co-twin of an affected twin (not recorded which). Material: blood. The chain's CDR3 is CSAPRGKGTNEKLFF.